These 17 T cell receptor beta chains were all obtained from the same sample, sequenced in a study of blood T cell repertoires in COVID-19. Sequencing used immunoSEQ multiplex PCR; TCRdb keeps in-frame clones, though not all of them. The sample lists over 200,000 clones, approximately 90% occurring once. Material for sequencing was peripheral blood. The receptors shown here come from a young man with COVID-19, enrolled during active disease.

The CDR3 region has the DNA TGTGCCAGCAGCTCAGTTCTTGGGGGCGGGGGTCAGCCCCAGCATTTT. This sequence encodes CASSSVLGGGGQPQHF. The V gene is TRBV7-2, the J gene TRBJ1-5; D possibly corresponds to TRBD1 (6 bases). V was trimmed by 4 bases and J by 6 bases, leaving 19 bases between them. The germline V gene has CDR1 SGHTA and CDR2 FQGNSA. The CDR3 loop spans 16 amino acids.

The chain recombines TRBV5-1 with TRBJ2-6, with D possibly being TRBD1 (5 bases). The CDR3 is 17 residues long. V lost 1 base and J lost 0, with 11 bases in between. The germline CDR1 and CDR2 sequences are SGHRS and YFSETQ. The CDR3 reads CASSLFTGSSGANVLTF. The DNA for the CDR3 is TGCGCCAGCAGCTTGTTCACAGGCAGCTCTGGGGCCAACGTCCTGACTTTC.

The V and J genes are TRBV28 and TRBJ1-5, with D perhaps matching TRBD1 (5 bases). V lost 1 base to trimming and J lost 0 bases, with 7 bases between them. The CDR3 covers 15 residues. From germline, CDR1 is MDHEN and CDR2 SYDVKM. The CDR3 DNA reads TGTGCCAGCAGTTTATTGGGGGGTAGCAATCAGCCCCAGCATTTT. Protein: CASSLLGGSNQPQHF.

This chain links TRBV6-5 with TRBJ2-7; D perhaps matches TRBD1 (5 bases). Per germline, CDR1 MNHEY and CDR2 SVGAGI. V lost 0 bases and J lost 2, with 8 bases in between. The CDR3 totals 14 residues. In DNA form, the CDR3 reads TGTGCCAGCAGTTACTCGCAGGGTACCTACGAGCAGTACTTC. Amino acid sequence: CASSYSQGTYEQYF.

This clone appeared once. The chain uses TRBV19 and TRBJ1-1; 10 nucleotides align to TRBD1. This CDR3 spans 15 amino acids. V shed 6 bases and J 0 bases; nucleotides not matched to a gene: 4. Germline V gene sequence: CDR1 LNHDA, CDR2 SQIVND (reference sequence). CDR3 nucleotides: TGTGCCAGTAGCCGGGACAGGGGTTTGAACACTGAAGCTTTCTTT. This gives the protein CASSRDRGLNTEAFF. Drawing the rest from reference TRBV19 and TRBJ1-1, the complete variable domain is DGGITQSPKYLFRKEGQNVTLSCEQNLNHDAMYWYRQDPGQGLRLIYYSQIVNDFQKGDIAEGYSVSREKKESFPLTVTSAQKNPTAFYLCASSRDRGLNTEAFFGQGTRLTVV.

CDR3 sequence: CASRNIGQGRTYEQYF. The CDR3 DNA reads TGTGCCAGCAGGAACATCGGACAGGGTCGGACCTACGAGCAGTACTTC. The rearrangement links TRBV7-2 to TRBJ2-7, with 8 bases lining up with TRBD1. The CDR3 totals 16 residues. Unmatched junction bases numbered 12, after V lost 6 bases and J lost 2 bases. Germline V CDR1 and CDR2: SGHTA, FQGNSA.

This clone was observed a single time. The J gene is TRBJ2-7, the V gene TRBV7-9; D may be TRBD2 (5 bases). CDR3 length: 15 residues. Germline V gene lookup returns CDR1 SEHNR and CDR2 FQNEAQ (reference sequence). Trimming pared 2 bases from V and 2 bases from J, leaving 13 bases between. The chain's CDR3 is CASSLHSLVAYEQYF. The CDR3, as DNA: TGTGCCAGCAGCTTACATTCACTAGTCGCCTACGAGCAGTACTTC.

This chain connects TRBV19 to TRBJ1-3; 9 bases are a match to TRBD1. The CDR3 is made up of 17 amino acids. The ends lost 5 bases at V and 0 bases at J; junction bases unmatched: 8. Germline V gives CDR1 LNHDA, CDR2 SQIVND (reference sequence). CDR3 in amino acids: CASSWDRAPYSGNTIYF. The DNA for the CDR3 is TGTGCCAGTAGTTGGGACAGGGCTCCTTACTCTGGAAACACCATATATTTT.

This chain connects TRBV27 to TRBJ2-7; the match to TRBD2 covers 8 bases. The V gene's germline CDR1 is MNHEY and CDR2 SMNVEV (reference sequence). There are 13 residues in the CDR3. With 5 bases clipped from V and 2 bases from J, the junction kept 2 bases outside the gene matches. CDR3 sequence: CASSKTSAYEQYF. Written as DNA, the CDR3 is TGTGCCAGCAGTAAGACTAGCGCCTACGAGCAGTACTTC.

The chain joins TRBV11-2 to TRBJ2-7, with D perhaps matching TRBD1 (6 bases). This CDR3 is 16 amino acids long. Germline loops: CDR1 SGHAT, CDR2 FQNNGV. V lost 3 bases and J 4 bases, leaving 19 bases between the germline ends. CDR3 sequence (DNA): TGTGCCAGCAGCTTGGTAGTCTGGGCAGGGGCGTACGAGCAGTACTTC. It is translated as CASSLVVWAGAYEQYF. The whole variable domain, filled in from reference TRBV11-2 and TRBJ2-7, reads EAGVAQSPRYKIIEKRQSVAFWCNPISGHATLYWYQQILGQGPKLLIQFQNNGVVDDSQLPKDRFSAERLKGVDSTLKIQPAKLEDSAVYLCASSLVVWAGAYEQYFGPGTRLTVT.

DNA of the CDR3: TGTGCCAGTAGTCAAGGGGCAGGGGGGAAGCCCCAGCATTTT. It specifies CASSQGAGGKPQHF. The J gene is TRBJ1-5, the V gene TRBV19; TRBD1 matches at 7 bases. Trimming at V came to 5 bases and at J to 8 bases, leaving 9 bases not matched to a gene. The CDR3 is 14 amino acids. Germline V CDR1 and CDR2: LNHDA, SQIVND (reference sequence).

The J gene is TRBJ1-3, the V gene TRBV4-2, with no clear D. The CDR3 is 13 residues long. Germline V gene lookup returns CDR1 LGHNA and CDR2 YNFKEQ. Trimming removed 1 base at V and 3 bases at J, with 4 bases between. The CDR3 DNA reads TGTGCCAGCAGCCAAGTTCTTGGAAACACCATATATTTT. Amino acid sequence: CASSQVLGNTIYF.

The chain has TRBV5-6 and TRBJ2-7; D is unclear. The germline CDR1 and CDR2 sequences are SGHDT and YYEEEE. The ends were cut back, 1 base at V and 1 base at J, with 12 bases in the middle. The CDR3 sequence is 15 residues long. The CDR3 sequence is CASSLWAVPSYEQYF. In DNA, the CDR3 is TGTGCCAGCAGCTTGTGGGCAGTGCCGTCCTACGAGCAGTACTTC.

V is TRBV5-1 and J is TRBJ2-1; 14 positions match TRBD2. The CDR3 is 18 residues long. Germline values: CDR1 SGHRS, CDR2 YFSETQ. Unmatched junction bases numbered 6, after V lost 3 bases and J lost 1 base. CDR3 residues: CASSWRLAGGMSYNEQFF. CDR3 sequence (DNA): TGCGCCAGCAGCTGGAGACTAGCGGGGGGGATGTCCTACAATGAGCAGTTCTTC.

The chain links TRBV10-3 to TRBJ1-5; D might be TRBD1 (5 bases). Germline V CDR1 and CDR2: ENHRY, SYGVKD. V was clipped by 4 bases and J by 6 bases, with 10 bases between them. This CDR3 spans 13 amino acids. The CDR3 sequence: CAISGAGIQPQHF. The DNA for the CDR3 is TGTGCCATCAGTGGTGCAGGGATTCAGCCCCAGCATTTT.

J is TRBJ1-2 and V is TRBV19, with D possibly being TRBD1 (6 bases). V gave up 6 bases and J gave up 5 bases, with 19 bases separating them. CDR3 size: 15 residues. Per germline, CDR1 LNHDA and CDR2 SQIVND (reference sequence). CDR3 sequence: CASSPTGSSTYGYTF. The CDR3 DNA reads as TGTGCCAGTAGCCCAACAGGGAGCTCCACTTATGGCTACACCTTC. The full variable domain, in which reference TRBV19 and TRBJ1-2 provide the parts outside the CDR3, is DGGITQSPKYLFRKEGQNVTLSCEQNLNHDAMYWYRQDPGQGLRLIYYSQIVNDFQKGDIAEGYSVSREKKESFPLTVTSAQKNPTAFYLCASSPTGSSTYGYTFGSGTRLTVV.

J is TRBJ2-2 and V is TRBV9; 8 bases are shared with TRBD1. V dropped 0 bases and J dropped 2; count of bases not matched to a gene: 6. The CDR3 is 17 residues long. Looked up from germline, CDR1 is SGDLS and CDR2 is YYNGEE. Written as DNA, the CDR3 is TGTGCCAGCAGCGTAGCAGGGGGCGCTCTCAACACCGGGGAGCTGTTTTTT. Translating it yields CASSVAGGALNTGELFF.